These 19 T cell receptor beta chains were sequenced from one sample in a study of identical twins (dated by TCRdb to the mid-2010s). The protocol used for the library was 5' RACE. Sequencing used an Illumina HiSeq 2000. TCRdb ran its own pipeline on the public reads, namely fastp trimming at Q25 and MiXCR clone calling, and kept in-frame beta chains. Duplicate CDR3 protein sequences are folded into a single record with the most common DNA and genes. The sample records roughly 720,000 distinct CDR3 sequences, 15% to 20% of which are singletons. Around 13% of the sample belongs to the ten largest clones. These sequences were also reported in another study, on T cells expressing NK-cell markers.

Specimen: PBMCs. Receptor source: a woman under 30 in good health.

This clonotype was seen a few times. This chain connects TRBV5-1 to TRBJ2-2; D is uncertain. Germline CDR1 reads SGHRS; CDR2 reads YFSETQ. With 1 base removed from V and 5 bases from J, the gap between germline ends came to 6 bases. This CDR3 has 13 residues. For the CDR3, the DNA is TGCGCCAGCAGCTTGCATAGGACCGGGGAGCTGTTTTTT. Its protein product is CASSLHRTGELFF.

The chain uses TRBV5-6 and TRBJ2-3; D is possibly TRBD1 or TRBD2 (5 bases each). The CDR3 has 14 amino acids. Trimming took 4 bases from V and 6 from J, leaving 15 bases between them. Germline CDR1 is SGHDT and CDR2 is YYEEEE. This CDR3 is CASSQGTSLDTQYF. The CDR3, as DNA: TGTGCCAGCAGCCAAGGGACCTCCTTGGATACGCAGTATTTT.

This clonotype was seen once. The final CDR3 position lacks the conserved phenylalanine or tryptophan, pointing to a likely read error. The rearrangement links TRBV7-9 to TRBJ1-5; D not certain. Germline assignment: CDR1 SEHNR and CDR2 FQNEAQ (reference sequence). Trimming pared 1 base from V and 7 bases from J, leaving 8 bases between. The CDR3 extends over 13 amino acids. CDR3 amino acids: CASSLEGKQPQHV. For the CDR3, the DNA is TGTGCCAGCAGCTTAGAAGGGAAGCAGCCCCAGCATGTT.

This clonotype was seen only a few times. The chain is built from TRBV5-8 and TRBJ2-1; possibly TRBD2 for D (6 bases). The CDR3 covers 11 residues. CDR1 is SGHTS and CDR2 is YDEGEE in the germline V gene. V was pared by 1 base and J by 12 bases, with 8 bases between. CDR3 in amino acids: CASSLRGWQFF. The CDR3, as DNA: TGTGCCAGCAGCTTGCGGGGGTGGCAGTTCTTC.

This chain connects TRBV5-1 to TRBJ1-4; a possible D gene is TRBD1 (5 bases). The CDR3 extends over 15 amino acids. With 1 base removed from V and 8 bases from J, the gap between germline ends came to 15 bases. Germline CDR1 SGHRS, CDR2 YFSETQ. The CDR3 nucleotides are TGCGCCAGCAGCTTGACGCGGGGGTTGAAAGAAAAACTGTTTTTT. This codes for CASSLTRGLKEKLFF.

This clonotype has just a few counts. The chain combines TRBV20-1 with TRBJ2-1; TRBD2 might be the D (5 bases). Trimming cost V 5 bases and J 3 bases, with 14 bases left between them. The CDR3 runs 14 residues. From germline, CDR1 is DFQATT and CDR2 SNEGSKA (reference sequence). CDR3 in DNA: TGCAGTGCTTCCGAGGGTAACGACTACAATGAGCAGTTCTTC. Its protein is CSASEGNDYNEQFF.

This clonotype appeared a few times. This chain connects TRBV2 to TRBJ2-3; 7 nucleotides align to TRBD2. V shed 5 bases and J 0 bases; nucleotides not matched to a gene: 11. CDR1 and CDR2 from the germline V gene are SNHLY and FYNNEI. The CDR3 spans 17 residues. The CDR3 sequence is CASSLSEAGTSTDTQYF. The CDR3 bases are TGTGCCAGCAGTCTATCCGAAGCGGGAACTAGCACAGATACGCAGTATTTT.

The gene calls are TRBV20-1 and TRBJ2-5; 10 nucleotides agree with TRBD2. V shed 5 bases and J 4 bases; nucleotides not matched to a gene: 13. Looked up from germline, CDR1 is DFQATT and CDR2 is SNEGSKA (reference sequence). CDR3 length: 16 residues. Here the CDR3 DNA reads TGCAGTGCTCACCAGGGATCTAGCGGGAGTAGAGAGACCCAGTACTTC. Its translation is CSAHQGSSGSRETQYF.

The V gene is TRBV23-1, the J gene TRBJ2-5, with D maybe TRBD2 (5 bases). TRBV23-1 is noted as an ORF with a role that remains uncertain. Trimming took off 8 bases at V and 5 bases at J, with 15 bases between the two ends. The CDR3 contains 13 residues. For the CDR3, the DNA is TGCGCCAGCTGGGATCCGGGGAACGAGACCCAGTACTTC. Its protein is CASWDPGNETQYF.

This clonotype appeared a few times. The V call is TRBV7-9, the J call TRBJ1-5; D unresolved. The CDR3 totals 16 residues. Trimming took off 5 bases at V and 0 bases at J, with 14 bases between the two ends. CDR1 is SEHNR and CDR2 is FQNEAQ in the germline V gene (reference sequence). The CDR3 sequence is CASSGGEIYSNQPQHF. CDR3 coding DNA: TGTGCCAGCAGCGGCGGGGAAATCTATAGCAATCAGCCCCAGCATTTT.

DNA for the CDR3: TGTGCCAGCAGTTTATATGGACAAGGGGTGAATCAGCCCCAGCATTTT. Amino acids: CASSLYGQGVNQPQHF. This chain joins TRBV6-2 or TRBV6-3 and TRBJ1-5; perhaps TRBD1 as D (5 bases). The CDR3 runs to 16 residues. V lost 4 bases and J lost 4, with 17 bases in between. The V gene's germline CDR1 is MNHEY and CDR2 SVGEGT.

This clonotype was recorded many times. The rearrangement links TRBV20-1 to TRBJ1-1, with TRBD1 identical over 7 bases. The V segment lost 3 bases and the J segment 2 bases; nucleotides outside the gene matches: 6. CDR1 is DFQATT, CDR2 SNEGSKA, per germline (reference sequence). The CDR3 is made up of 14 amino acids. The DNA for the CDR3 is TGCAGTGCTAGCGGGGACAGCGTTAACACTGAAGCTTTCTTT. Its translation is CSASGDSVNTEAFF.

The DNA for the CDR3 is TGTGCCAGCAGCTCCCCCGGGACAGAGAAAAACATTCAGTACTTC. This gives the protein CASSSPGTEKNIQYF. J is TRBJ2-4 and V is TRBV11-2, with 7 bases matching TRBD1. There are 15 residues in the CDR3. Germline CDR1 SGHAT, CDR2 FQNNGV. V gave up 4 bases and J gave up 4 bases; unmatched junction bases: 7. Filled out from reference TRBV11-2 and TRBJ2-4, the complete variable domain reads EAGVAQSPRYKIIEKRQSVAFWCNPISGHATLYWYQQILGQGPKLLIQFQNNGVVDDSQLPKDRFSAERLKGVDSTLKIQPAKLEDSAVYLCASSSPGTEKNIQYFGAGTRLSVL.

The CDR3 region is CASSLGRAGSYEQYF. The DNA of the CDR3 is TGTGCCAGCAGTCTAGGGAGGGCGGGCTCCTACGAGCAGTACTTC. The gene calls are TRBV6-1 and TRBJ2-7; 7 bases map to TRBD2. The CDR3 covers 15 residues. Germline-derived CDR1 and CDR2 are MNHNS and SASEGT. The trim removed 5 bases at V and 0 bases at J, leaving 7 bases unmatched.

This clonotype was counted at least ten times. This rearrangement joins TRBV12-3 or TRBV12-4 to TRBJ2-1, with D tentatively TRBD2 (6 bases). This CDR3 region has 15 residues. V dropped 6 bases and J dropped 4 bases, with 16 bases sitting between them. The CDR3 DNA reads TGTGCCAGCAGCCGCTGGGGCGGGGCGTACAATGAGCAGTTCTTC. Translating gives CASSRWGGAYNEQFF.

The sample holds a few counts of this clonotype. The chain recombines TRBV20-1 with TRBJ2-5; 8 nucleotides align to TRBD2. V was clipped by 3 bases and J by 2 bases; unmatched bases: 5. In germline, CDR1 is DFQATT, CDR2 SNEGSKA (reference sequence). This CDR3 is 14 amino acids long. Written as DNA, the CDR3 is TGCAGTGCTAGTTCCGGGAGGGAACAAGAGACCCAGTACTTC. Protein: CSASSGREQETQYF.

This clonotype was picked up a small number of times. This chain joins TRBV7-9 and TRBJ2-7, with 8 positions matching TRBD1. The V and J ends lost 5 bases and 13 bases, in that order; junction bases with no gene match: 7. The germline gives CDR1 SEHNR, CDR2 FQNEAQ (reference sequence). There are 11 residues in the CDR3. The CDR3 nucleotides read TGTGCCAGCAGCCCCCGGGACAGGCTCTACTTC. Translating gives CASSPRDRLYF.

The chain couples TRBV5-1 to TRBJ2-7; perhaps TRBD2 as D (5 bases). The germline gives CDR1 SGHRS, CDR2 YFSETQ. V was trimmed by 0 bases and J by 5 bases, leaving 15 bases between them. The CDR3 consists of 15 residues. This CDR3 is CASSLVPGIEDEQYF. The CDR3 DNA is TGCGCCAGCAGCTTGGTCCCGGGAATCGAAGACGAGCAGTACTTC. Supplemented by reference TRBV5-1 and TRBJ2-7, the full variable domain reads KAGVTQTPRYLIKTRGQQVTLSCSPISGHRSVSWYQQTPGQGLQFLFEYFSETQRNKGNFPGRFSGRQFSNSRSEMNVSTLELGDSALYLCASSLVPGIEDEQYFGPGTRLTVT.

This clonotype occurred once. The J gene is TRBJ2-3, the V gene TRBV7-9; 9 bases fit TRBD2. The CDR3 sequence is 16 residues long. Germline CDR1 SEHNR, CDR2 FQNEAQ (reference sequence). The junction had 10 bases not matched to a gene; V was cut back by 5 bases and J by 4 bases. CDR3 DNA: TGTGCCAGCAGCCGAGGCGGGACTAGCAGACCAGATACGCAGTATTTT. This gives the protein CASSRGGTSRPDTQYF.